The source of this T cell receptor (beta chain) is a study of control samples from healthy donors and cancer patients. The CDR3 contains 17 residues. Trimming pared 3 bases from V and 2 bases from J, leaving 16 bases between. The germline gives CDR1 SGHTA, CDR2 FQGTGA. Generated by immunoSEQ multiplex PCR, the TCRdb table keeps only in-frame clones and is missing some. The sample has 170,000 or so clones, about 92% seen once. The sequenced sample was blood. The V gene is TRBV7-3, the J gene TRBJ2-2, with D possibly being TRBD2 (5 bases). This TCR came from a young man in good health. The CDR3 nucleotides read TGTGCCAGCAGCTTGGCCTCCGGGATACCTAACACCGGGGAGCTGTTTTTT. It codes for CASSLASGIPNTGELFF.